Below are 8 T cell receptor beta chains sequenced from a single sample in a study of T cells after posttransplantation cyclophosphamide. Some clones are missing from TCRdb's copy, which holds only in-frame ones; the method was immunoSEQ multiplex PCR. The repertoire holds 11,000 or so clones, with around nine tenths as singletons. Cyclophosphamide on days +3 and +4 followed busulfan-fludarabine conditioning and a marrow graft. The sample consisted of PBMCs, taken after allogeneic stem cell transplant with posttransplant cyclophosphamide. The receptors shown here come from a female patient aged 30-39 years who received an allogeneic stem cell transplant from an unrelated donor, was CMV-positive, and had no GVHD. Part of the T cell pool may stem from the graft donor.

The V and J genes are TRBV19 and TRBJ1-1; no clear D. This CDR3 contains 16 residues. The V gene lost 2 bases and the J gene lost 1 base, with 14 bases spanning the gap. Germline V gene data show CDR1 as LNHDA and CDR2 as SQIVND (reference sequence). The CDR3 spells CASSIQETQSNTEAFF. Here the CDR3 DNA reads TGTGCCAGTAGTATACAAGAAACCCAGTCGAACACTGAAGCTTTCTTT. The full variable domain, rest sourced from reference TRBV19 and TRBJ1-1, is DGGITQSPKYLFRKEGQNVTLSCEQNLNHDAMYWYRQDPGQGLRLIYYSQIVNDFQKGDIAEGYSVSREKKESFPLTVTSAQKNPTAFYLCASSIQETQSNTEAFFGQGTRLTVV.

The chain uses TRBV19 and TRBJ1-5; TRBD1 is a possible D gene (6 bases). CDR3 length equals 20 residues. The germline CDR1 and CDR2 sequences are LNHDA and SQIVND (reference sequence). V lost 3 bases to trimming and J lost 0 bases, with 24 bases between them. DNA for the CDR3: TGTGCCAGTAGTATGACCGCAATACAGGGTAGGATAATTAGCAATCAGCCCCAGCATTTT. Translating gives CASSMTAIQGRIISNQPQHF.

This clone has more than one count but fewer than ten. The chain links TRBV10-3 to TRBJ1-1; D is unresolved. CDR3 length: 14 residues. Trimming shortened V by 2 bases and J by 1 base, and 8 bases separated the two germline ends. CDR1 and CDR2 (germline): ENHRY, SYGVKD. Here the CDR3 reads CAISERSGNTEAFF. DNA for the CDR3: TGTGCCATCAGTGAGCGGTCGGGGAACACTGAAGCTTTCTTT.

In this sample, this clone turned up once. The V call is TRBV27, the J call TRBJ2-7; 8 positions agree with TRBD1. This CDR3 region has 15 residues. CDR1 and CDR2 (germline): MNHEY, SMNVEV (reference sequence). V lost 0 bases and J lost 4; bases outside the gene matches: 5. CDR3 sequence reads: CASSLSGQGAYEQYF. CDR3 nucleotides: TGTGCCAGCAGTTTATCCGGCCAGGGGGCTTACGAGCAGTACTTC.

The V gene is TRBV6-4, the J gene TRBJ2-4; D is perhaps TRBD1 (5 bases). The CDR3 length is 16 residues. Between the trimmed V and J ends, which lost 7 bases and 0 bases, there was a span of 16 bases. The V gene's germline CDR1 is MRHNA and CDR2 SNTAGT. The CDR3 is CASIRQGGKAKNIQYF. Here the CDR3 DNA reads TGTGCCAGCATCAGGCAGGGTGGAAAAGCCAAAAACATTCAGTACTTC.

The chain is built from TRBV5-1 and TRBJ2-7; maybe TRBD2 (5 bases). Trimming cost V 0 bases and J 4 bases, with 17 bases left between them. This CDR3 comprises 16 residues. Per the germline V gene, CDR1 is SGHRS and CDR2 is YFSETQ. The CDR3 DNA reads TGCGCCAGCAGCTTGGATTCAGCGGTGGTCAGATACGAGCAGTACTTC. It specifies CASSLDSAVVRYEQYF. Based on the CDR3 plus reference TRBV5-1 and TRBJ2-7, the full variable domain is KAGVTQTPRYLIKTRGQQVTLSCSPISGHRSVSWYQQTPGQGLQFLFEYFSETQRNKGNFPGRFSGRQFSNSRSEMNVSTLELGDSALYLCASSLDSAVVRYEQYFGPGTRLTVT.

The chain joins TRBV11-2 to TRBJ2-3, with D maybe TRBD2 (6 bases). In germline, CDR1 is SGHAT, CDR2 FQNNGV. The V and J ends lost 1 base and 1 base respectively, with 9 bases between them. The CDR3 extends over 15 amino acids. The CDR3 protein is CASSLGEARTDTQYF. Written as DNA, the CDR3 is TGTGCCAGCAGCTTAGGGGAGGCCCGCACAGATACGCAGTATTTT.

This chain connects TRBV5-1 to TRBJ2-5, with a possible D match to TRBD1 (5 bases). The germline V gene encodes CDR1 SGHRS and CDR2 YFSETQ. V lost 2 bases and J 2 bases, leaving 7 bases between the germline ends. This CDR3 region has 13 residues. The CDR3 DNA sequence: TGCGCCAGCAGCTTCCCAGGGCAAGAGACCCAGTACTTC. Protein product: CASSFPGQETQYF.